This is a list of T cell receptor beta chains from one sample in a study of regulatory T cells in long-lasting Graves disease. TCRdb recomputed calls from the multiplex PCR reads with MiXCR, one row per CDR3 protein. The sample shows 400,000 to 650,000 distinct CDR3 sequences, roughly 16% of them seen only once. The same sample was also studied in work on T cells in Graves' hyperthyroidism and ophthalmopathy.

The sample was peripheral blood mononuclear cells (PBMCs), taken at new diagnosis, from a patient treated with antithyroid drugs. The receptors here all came from a woman in her forties or fifties with Graves disease. Each CDR3 is given with its conserved first and last residue. Fields, in order: V gene, clone size, J gene, D gene, CDR3 protein, CDR3 DNA. A D gene is named only where the DNA matches it firmly. Rows give clone size only sometimes, using once, few, many, or a class for an expanded clone.

TRBV28,few,TRBJ2-1,-,CASSLPGRSFF,TGTGCCAGCAGTTTACCCGGACGCTCGTTCTTC
TRBV9,few,TRBJ2-5,TRBD1,CASSVAAGGLETQYF,TGTGCCAGCAGCGTAGCAGCAGGGGGCCTTGAGACCCAGTACTTC
TRBV2,many,TRBJ2-5,TRBD1,CASSFKQGAGTQYF,TGTGCCAGCAGTTTTAAGCAGGGGGCAGGGACCCAGTACTTC
TRBV29-1,many,TRBJ2-1,-,CSAPGQTYNEQFF,TGCAGCGCCCCGGGACAAACCTACAATGAGCAGTTCTTC
TRBV12-3/TRBV12-4,-,TRBJ1-1,TRBD1,CASSYHRGTPTEAFF,TGTGCCAGCAGCTACCACAGGGGGACGCCCACTGAAGCTTTCTTT
TRBV2,many,TRBJ2-6,-,CASSEVLSGANVLTF,TGTGCCAGCAGTGAAGTCCTCTCTGGGGCCAACGTCCTGACTTTC
TRBV12-3/TRBV12-4,many,TRBJ1-6,-,CASSLGRVDSPLHF,TGTGCCAGCAGTTTAGGCAGGGTAGACTCACCCCTCCACTTT
TRBV19,few,TRBJ1-1,TRBD1,CASSTPGQGIGEAFF,TGTGCCAGTAGTACTCCGGGACAGGGCATTGGTGAAGCTTTCTTT
TRBV5-4,-,TRBJ1-4,-,CASSTGTALNEKLFF,TGTGCCAGCAGCACCGGGACGGCCCTAAATGAAAAACTGTTTTTT
TRBV6-2/TRBV6-3,few,TRBJ2-7,-,CASTGTDIYEQYF,TGTGCCAGCACTGGGACGGACATCTACGAGCAGTACTTC
TRBV6-2/TRBV6-3,many,TRBJ2-3,-,CASRRGGGSTDTQYF,TGTGCCAGCCGAAGGGGGGGAGGAAGCACAGATACGCAGTATTTT
TRBV28,many,TRBJ2-3,-,CASSPTYTDTQYF,TGTGCCAGCAGCCCAACTTACACAGATACGCAGTATTTT
TRBV6-1,-,TRBJ1-1,-,CASRDTGRAGTEAFF,TGTGCCAGCAGGGATACAGGTCGAGCAGGCACTGAAGCTTTCTTT
TRBV7-9,-,TRBJ2-7,TRBD1,CASSGRTPGQGGYEQYF,TGTGCCAGCAGCGGGCGAACCCCGGGACAGGGGGGTTACGAGCAGTACTTC
TRBV19,-,TRBJ1-6,-,CASSTEFGNSPLHF,TGTGCCAGTAGTACGGAATTCGGTAATTCACCCCTCCACTTT
TRBV6-1,few,TRBJ2-7,TRBD1,CTSSPDRGSYEQYF,TGTACCAGCAGCCCAGACAGGGGGTCCTACGAGCAGTACTTC
TRBV19,-,TRBJ1-5,-,CASNRDTPSNQPQHF,TGTGCCAGTAACCGGGACACCCCTAGCAATCAGCCCCAGCATTTT
TRBV18,many,TRBJ2-5,-,CASAPWHDYQETQYF,TGTGCCAGCGCCCCTTGGCATGACTATCAAGAGACCCAGTACTTC
TRBV19,many,TRBJ1-1,-,CASSIPGRAGNTEAFF,TGTGCCAGTAGTATCCCCGGCCGGGCTGGGAACACTGAAGCTTTCTTT
TRBV9,many,TRBJ1-2,-,CASSAEGDANYGYTF,TGTGCCAGCAGCGCCGAGGGAGACGCTAACTATGGCTACACCTTC
TRBV4-1,-,TRBJ1-6,-,CASSHRRGGDDSPLHF,TGCGCCAGCAGCCATCGGAGAGGGGGTGATGATTCACCCCTCCACTTT
TRBV3-1,-,TRBJ2-7,TRBD2,CASSQGLGGYEQYF,TGTGCCAGCAGCCAAGGGTTGGGGGGGTACGAGCAGTACTTC
TRBV19,many,TRBJ2-7,TRBD1,CASSIPGQGSYEQYF,TGTGCCAGTAGTATACCGGGACAGGGTTCCTACGAGCAGTACTTC
TRBV6-1,-,TRBJ1-2,-,CASHRDLFLGYTF,TGTGCCAGCCACAGGGACCTCTTCTTGGGCTACACCTTC
TRBV13,few,TRBJ1-1,TRBD1,CASSSWTDRVAFF,TGTGCCAGCAGCTCCTGGACGGACAGGGTAGCTTTCTTT
TRBV10-3,-,TRBJ2-3,TRBD1,CAISESKDRGSTDTQYF,TGTGCCATCAGTGAGTCAAAGGACAGGGGAAGCACAGATACGCAGTATTTT
TRBV5-4,few,TRBJ2-4,TRBD2,CASSLAGEAKNIQYF,TGTGCCAGCAGTCTAGCGGGGGAAGCCAAAAACATTCAGTACTTC
TRBV20-1,-,TRBJ1-1,-,CSARGTLMGKAFF,TGCAGTGCTAGGGGGACACTTATGGGAAAAGCTTTCTTT
TRBV18,few,TRBJ1-1,-,CASSPKGGDSEAFF,TGTGCCAGCTCACCTAAGGGGGGCGATTCAGAAGCTTTCTTT
TRBV5-1,-,TRBJ2-2,-,CASSWGRTNTRELFF,TGCGCCAGCAGCTGGGGACGTACTAACACCAGGGAGCTGTTTTTT
TRBV10-3,-,TRBJ2-2,-,CANRDIFGGELFF,TGTGCCAACCGGGACATTTTTGGCGGGGAGCTGTTTTTT
TRBV4-1,-,TRBJ2-2,TRBD2,CASSPTSGTSAGELFF,TGCGCCAGCAGCCCTACCTCCGGGACTAGCGCCGGGGAGCTGTTTTTT
TRBV12-5,-,TRBJ2-3,TRBD2,CASGLIAGGDTQYF,TGTGCTAGTGGCCTGATAGCGGGGGGAGATACGCAGTATTTT
TRBV7-2,-,TRBJ2-7,TRBD2,CASSFPIRLAGTYEQYF,TGTGCCAGCAGCTTCCCTATACGACTAGCGGGTACCTACGAGCAGTACTTC
TRBV24-1,-,TRBJ2-7,TRBD1,CAQGAGQGNQYF,TGTGCCCAAGGGGCGGGACAGGGGAACCAGTACTTC
TRBV7-9,few,TRBJ2-3,TRBD1,CASSPGGPTDTQYF,TGTGCCAGCAGCCCAGGGGGCCCGACAGATACGCAGTATTTT
TRBV5-1,many,TRBJ2-3,-,CASSPDRSTDTQYF,TGCGCCAGCAGCCCCGACAGGAGCACAGATACGCAGTATTTT
TRBV7-9,many,TRBJ2-3,TRBD1,CASSFGQGSPTDTQYF,TGTGCCAGCAGCTTTGGACAGGGGAGCCCCACAGATACGCAGTATTTT
TRBV28,-,TRBJ1-5,-,CASSLFGSPGCQPQHF,TGTGCCAGCAGTTTATTCGGGTCTCCCGGGTGTCAGCCCCAGCATTTT
TRBV12-3/TRBV12-4,many,TRBJ1-4,TRBD1,CASGTGGSEKLFF,TGTGCCAGCGGAACAGGGGGGTCTGAAAAACTGTTTTTT
TRBV27,-,TRBJ2-3,TRBD2,CASSLGARGDTQYF,TGTGCCAGCAGTTTAGGGGCGCGGGGGGATACGCAGTATTTT
TRBV12-3/TRBV12-4,many,TRBJ1-3,-,CASSSLSGRAHTIYF,TGTGCCAGCAGTTCCCTATCGGGTAGGGCCCACACCATATATTTT
TRBV11-2,many,TRBJ2-3,TRBD2,CASSLTSESGTQYF,TGTGCCAGCAGCTTGACTAGCGAAAGTGGTACGCAGTATTTT
TRBV7-2,-,TRBJ2-2,-,CASSLTGPPGELFF,TGTGCCAGCAGCCTTACAGGGCCCCCCGGGGAGCTGTTTTTT